This T cell receptor (beta chain) was sequenced in a study of beta chain features in type 1 diabetes. Study-level findings and limits: Patients with Type 1 diabetes showed moderately but significantly shorter TCRB CDR3s in all four CD4+ subsets. In the patient group, naive, central memory and Treg TCRB repertoires seemed more alike than in the healthy donor group. Diminished insertions and augmented deletions at VDJ junctions characterized type 1 diabetes patients. Sequencing from cDNA could over-represent high-TCR-expressing cells.

Sequenced material consisted of expressed TCRB transcripts (all of the isolated RNA was reverse transcribed). Only in-frame clones appear in the TCRdb table, and some are missing; sequencing was by immunoSEQ multiplex PCR. The sample has about 360,000 clones, approximately 12% seen once. Germline V gene sequence: CDR1 SGHAT, CDR2 FQDESV (reference sequence). The J segment lost 4 bases and the V segment lost 5 bases, leaving 7 bases of the junction unmatched. The CDR3 runs to 14 residues. Sorting that relied on CD45RO/CCR7/CD25/CD127/CD95/CD27 yielded CD4+ naive, central memory, regulatory and stem cell-like memory cells. Concerning this clone: Its antigen is undetermined.

This chain joins TRBV11-1 and TRBJ1-1, with 7 positions matching TRBD1. The sample taken for sequencing was naive CD4+ T cells from blood. The clonotype was recovered from a woman aged 18 to 35 with type 1 diabetes. The CDR3 loop reads CASSRTGVGTEAFF. The CDR3 nucleotides read TGTGCCAGCAGCCGAACAGGGGTGGGCACTGAAGCTTTCTTT.